This TCR beta chain comes out of a study of OX40 agonist ivuxolimab in advanced cancers. Study overall: With ivuxolimab, an agonistic anti-OX40 (CD134) antibody, patients were treated. The group had a mean age of about 60 years, ranged from about 20 to 79, and was 80% to 90% male.

This CDR3 has 15 residues. J gave up 5 bases and V 0 bases, and 6 bases lay outside the gene matches. Germline CDR1 is MNHEY and CDR2 is SMNVEV (reference sequence). Profiling relied on immunoSEQ multiplex PCR, and the TCRdb table lists in-frame clones only, not all of them. The sample holds about 28,000 clones, more than 75% seen once. Sequencing used CD4+ or CD8+ T cells sorted from blood, obtained in a trial of the OX40 agonist ivuxolimab. The V and J genes are TRBV27 and TRBJ2-5, with TRBD1 identical over 7 bases. The origin of this receptor is an adult with an advanced solid tumor such as melanoma, head and neck, liver or kidney cancer. In nucleotides, the CDR3 is TGTGCCAGCAGTTTATCTCCCAGGGGGTGGGAGACCCAGTACTTC. It codes for CASSLSPRGWETQYF.